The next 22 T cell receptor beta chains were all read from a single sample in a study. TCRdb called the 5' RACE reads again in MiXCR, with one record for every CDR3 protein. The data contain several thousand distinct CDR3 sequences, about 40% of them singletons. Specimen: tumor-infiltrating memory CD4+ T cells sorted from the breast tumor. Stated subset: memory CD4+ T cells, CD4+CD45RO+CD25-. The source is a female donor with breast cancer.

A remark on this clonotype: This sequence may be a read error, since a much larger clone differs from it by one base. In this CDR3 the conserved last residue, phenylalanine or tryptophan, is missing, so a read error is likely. CDR3 nucleotides: TGTGCCAGCAGCTTAGGGGACAGGGGAAACCCAGAGACTGAAGCTTTCCTT. Translated: CASSLGDRGNPETEAFL. The chain uses TRBV11-3 and TRBJ1-1, with 10 bases aligning to TRBD1. Trimming removed 1 base from V and 5 bases from J; junction bases left unmatched: 10. The V gene's germline CDR1 is SGHNT and CDR2 YENEEA. The length of the CDR3 is 17 residues.

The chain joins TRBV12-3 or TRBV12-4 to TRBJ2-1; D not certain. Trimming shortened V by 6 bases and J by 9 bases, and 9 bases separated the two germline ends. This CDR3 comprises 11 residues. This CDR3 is CASRPVTEQFF. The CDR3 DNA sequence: TGTGCCAGCAGGCCAGTTACTGAGCAGTTCTTC.

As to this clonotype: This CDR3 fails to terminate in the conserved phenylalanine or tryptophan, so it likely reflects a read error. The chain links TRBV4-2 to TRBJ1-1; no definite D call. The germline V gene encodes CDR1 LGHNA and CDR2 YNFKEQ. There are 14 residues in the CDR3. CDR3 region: CASGQEVRNTEAFS. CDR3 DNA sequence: TGTGCCAGCGGCCAAGAGGTCCGTAACACTGAAGCTTTCTCT.

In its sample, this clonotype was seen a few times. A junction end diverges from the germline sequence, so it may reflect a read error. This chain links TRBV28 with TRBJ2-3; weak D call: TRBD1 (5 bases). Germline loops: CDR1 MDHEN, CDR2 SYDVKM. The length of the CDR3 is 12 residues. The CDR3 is CASSSDIGRVDF. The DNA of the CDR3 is TGTGCCAGCAGTTCGGACATTGGCCGGGTGGATTTT. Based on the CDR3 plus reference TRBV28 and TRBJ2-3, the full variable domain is DVKVTQSSRYLVKRTGEKVFLECVQDMDHENMFWYRQDPGLGLRLIYFSYDVKMKEKGDIPEGYSVSREKKERFSLILESASTNQTSMYLCASSSDIGRVDFGPGTRLTVL.

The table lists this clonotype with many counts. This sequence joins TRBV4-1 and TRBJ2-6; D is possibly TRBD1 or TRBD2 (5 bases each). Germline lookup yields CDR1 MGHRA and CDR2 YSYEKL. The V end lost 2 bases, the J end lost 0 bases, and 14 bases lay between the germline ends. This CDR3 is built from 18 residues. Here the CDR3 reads CASSQLGRDVSGANVLTF. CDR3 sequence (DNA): TGCGCCAGCAGCCAACTTGGACGGGACGTCTCTGGGGCCAACGTCCTGACTTTC.

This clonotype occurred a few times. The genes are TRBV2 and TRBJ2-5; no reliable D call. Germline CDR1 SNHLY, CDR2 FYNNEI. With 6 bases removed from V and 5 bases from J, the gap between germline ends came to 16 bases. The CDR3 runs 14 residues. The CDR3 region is CASRKIAVQETQYF. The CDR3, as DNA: TGTGCCAGCAGGAAGATCGCGGTCCAGGAGACCCAGTACTTC.

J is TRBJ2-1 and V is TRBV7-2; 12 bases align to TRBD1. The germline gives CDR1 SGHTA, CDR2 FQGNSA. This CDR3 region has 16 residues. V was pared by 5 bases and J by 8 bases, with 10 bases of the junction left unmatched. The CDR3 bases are TGTGCCAGCAGCCCTTACCTTGGGACAGGGGGCGATGAGCAGTTCTTC. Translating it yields CASSPYLGTGGDEQFF. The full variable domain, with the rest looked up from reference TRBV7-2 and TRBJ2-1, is GAGVSQSPSNKVTEKGKDVELRCDPISGHTALYWYRQSLGQGLEFLIYFQGNSAPDKSGLPSDRFSAERTGGSVSTLTIQRTQQEDSAVYLCASSPYLGTGGDEQFFGPGTRLTVL.

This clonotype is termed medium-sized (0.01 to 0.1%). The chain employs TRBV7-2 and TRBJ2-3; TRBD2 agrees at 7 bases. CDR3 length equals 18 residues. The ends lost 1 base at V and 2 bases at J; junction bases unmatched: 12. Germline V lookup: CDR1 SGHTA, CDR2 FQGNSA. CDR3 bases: TGTGCCAGCAGCTTAGGGCTAGCGGCCTTAAAATTCACAGATACGCAGTATTTT. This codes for CASSLGLAALKFTDTQYF.

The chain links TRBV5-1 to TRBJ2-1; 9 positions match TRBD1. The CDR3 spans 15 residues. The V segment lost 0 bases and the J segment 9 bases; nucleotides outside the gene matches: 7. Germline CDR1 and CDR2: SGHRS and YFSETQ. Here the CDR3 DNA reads TGCGCCAGCAGCTTGGATGGACAGGGGCTCACTGAGCAGTTCTTC. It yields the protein CASSLDGQGLTEQFF. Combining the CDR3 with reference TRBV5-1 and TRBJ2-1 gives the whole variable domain KAGVTQTPRYLIKTRGQQVTLSCSPISGHRSVSWYQQTPGQGLQFLFEYFSETQRNKGNFPGRFSGRQFSNSRSEMNVSTLELGDSALYLCASSLDGQGLTEQFFGPGTRLTVL.

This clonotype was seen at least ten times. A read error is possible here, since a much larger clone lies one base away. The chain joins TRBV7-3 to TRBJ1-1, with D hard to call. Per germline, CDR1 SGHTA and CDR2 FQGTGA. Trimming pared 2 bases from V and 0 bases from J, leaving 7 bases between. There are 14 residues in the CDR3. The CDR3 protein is CASSLEPMNTEAFF. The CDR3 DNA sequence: TGTGCCAGCAGCTTAGAGCCCATGAACACTGAAGCTTTCTTT.

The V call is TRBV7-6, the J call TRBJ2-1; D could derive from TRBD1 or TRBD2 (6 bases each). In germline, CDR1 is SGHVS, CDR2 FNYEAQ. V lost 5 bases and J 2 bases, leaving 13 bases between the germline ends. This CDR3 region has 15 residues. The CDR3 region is CASSQQGGTYNEQFF. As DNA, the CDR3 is TGTGCCAGCAGCCAACAAGGGGGGACCTACAATGAGCAGTTCTTC.

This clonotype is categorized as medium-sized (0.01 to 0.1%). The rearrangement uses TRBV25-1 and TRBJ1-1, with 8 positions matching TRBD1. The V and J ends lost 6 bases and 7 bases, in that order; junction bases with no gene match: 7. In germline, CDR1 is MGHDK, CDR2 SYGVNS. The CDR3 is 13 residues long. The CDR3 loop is CASSPRTGIEAFF. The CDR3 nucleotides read TGTGCCAGCAGCCCTAGGACAGGGATTGAAGCTTTCTTT.

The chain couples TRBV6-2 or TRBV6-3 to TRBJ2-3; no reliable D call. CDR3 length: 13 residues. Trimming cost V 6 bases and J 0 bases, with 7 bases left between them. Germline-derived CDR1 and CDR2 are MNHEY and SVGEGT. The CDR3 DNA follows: TGTGCCAGCAGAAAAACTAGCACAGATACGCAGTATTTT. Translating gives CASRKTSTDTQYF.

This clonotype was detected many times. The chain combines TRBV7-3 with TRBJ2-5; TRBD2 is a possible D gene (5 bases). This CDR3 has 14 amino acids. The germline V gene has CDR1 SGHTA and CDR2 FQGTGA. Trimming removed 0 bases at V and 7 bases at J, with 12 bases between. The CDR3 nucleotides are TGTGCCAGCAGCTTAACCAAAGGTGCGGGGACCCAGTACTTC. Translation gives CASSLTKGAGTQYF.

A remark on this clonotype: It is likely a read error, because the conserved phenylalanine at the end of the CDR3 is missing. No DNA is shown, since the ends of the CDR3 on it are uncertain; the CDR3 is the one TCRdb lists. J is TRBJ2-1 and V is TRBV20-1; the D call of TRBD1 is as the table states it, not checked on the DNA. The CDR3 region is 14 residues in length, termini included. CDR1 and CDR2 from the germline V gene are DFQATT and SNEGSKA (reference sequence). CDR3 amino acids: CSARDNSGGYTFGS.

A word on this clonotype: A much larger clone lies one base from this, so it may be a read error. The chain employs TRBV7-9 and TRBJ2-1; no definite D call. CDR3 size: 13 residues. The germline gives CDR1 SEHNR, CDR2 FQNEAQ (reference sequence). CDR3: CAGSLLDQSEQFF. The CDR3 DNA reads TGTGCCGGCAGCTTATTGGATCAGTCTGAGCAGTTCTTC.

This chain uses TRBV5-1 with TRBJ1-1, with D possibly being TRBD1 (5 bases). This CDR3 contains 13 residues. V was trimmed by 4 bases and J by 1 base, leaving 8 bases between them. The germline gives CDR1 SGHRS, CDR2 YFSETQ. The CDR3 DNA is TGCGCCAGCAGCCGGGACGGGAACACTGAAGCTTTCTTT. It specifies CASSRDGNTEAFF. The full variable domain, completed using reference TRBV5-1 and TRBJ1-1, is KAGVTQTPRYLIKTRGQQVTLSCSPISGHRSVSWYQQTPGQGLQFLFEYFSETQRNKGNFPGRFSGRQFSNSRSEMNVSTLELGDSALYLCASSRDGNTEAFFGQGTRLTVV.

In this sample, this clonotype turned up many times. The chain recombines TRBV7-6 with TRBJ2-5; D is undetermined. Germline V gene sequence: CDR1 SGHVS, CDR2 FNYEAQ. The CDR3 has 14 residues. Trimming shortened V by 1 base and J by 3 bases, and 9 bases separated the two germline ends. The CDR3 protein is CASSLVYAEETQYF. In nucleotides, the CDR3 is TGTGCCAGCAGCTTAGTTTATGCGGAAGAGACCCAGTACTTC.

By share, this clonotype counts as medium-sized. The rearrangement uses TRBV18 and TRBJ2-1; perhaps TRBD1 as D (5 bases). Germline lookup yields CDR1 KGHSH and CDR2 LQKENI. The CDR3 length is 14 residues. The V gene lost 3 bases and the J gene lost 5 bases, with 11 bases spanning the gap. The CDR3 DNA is TGTGCCAGCTCACCGTCGACAGCCAACAATGAGCAGTTCTTC. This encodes CASSPSTANNEQFF.

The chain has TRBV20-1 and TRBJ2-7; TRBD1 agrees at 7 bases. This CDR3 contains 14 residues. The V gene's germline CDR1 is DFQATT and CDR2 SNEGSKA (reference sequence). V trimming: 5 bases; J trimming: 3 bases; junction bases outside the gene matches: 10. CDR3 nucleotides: TGCAGTGCTTCCCAACGACAGGGCATCTACGAGCAGTACTTC. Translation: CSASQRQGIYEQYF.

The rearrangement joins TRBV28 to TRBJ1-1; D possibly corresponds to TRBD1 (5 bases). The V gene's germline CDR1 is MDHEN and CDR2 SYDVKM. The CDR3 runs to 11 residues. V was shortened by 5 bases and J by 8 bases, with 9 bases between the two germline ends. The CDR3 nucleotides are TGTGCCAGCAGTAACAGGCGGGAAGCTTTCTTT. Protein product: CASSNRREAFF.

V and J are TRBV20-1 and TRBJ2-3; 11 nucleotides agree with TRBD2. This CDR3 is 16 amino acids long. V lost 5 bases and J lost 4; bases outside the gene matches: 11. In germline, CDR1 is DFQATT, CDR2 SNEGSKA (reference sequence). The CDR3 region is CSALLAGVSTADTQYF. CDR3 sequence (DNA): TGCAGTGCTCTACTAGCGGGAGTTTCAACCGCAGATACGCAGTATTTT.